This is a list of T cell receptor beta chains from one sample in a study of T cell repertoires in cytomegalovirus infection. TCRdb re-analysed the reads in MiXCR, keeping a single row per CDR3 protein. The sample gives 200,000 to 300,000 distinct CDR3 sequences, approximately 9% of which show up once; roughly 16% is in the top ten. The sequenced material came from PBMCs. These receptors all come from a human donor in good health (CMV status not recorded). Some clones in this sample may be carry-over from other donors' samples. Each CDR3 is given with its conserved first and last residue. The D gene is left open where the match is weak. A row's size may be missing; if present it is once, few, many or a size class.

v_gene	j_gene	d_gene	abundance	CDR3aa	CDR3nt
TRBV7-6	TRBJ1-4	.	many	CASSNGGYATNEKLFF	TGTGCCAGCAGCAACGGGGGATACGCAACTAATGAAAAACTGTTTTTT
TRBV7-2	TRBJ1-5	TRBD1	many	CASSLARTGARQPQHF	TGTGCCAGCAGCTTAGCTAGGACAGGCGCCAGGCAGCCCCAGCATTTT
TRBV12-3/TRBV12-4	TRBJ2-7	.	many	CASSPRTAGYEQYF	TGTGCCAGCAGCCCCCGGACGGCGGGCTACGAGCAGTACTTC
TRBV7-8	TRBJ2-5	.	many	CASTPNSLLGQETQYF	TGTGCCAGCACCCCCAACTCCTTGCTGGGGCAAGAGACCCAGTACTTC
TRBV4-1	TRBJ1-1	.	.	CASRVGTVNTEAFF	TGCGCCAGCCGCGTCGGAACAGTGAACACTGAAGCTTTCTTT
TRBV7-9	TRBJ2-3	.	many	CASSFQPTDTQYF	TGTGCCAGCAGCTTCCAGCCTACAGATACGCAGTATTTT
TRBV7-8	TRBJ1-1	.	many	CASSLAGGYTEAFF	TGTGCCAGCAGCTTAGCAGGGGGTTACACTGAAGCTTTCTTT
TRBV7-2	TRBJ2-5	.	few	CASSFPSRRETQYF	TGTGCCAGCAGCTTCCCGTCTCGACGGGAGACCCAGTACTTC
TRBV7-2	TRBJ2-5	.	.	CASSLWAEETQYF	TGTGCCAGCAGCTTGTGGGCTGAAGAGACCCAGTACTTC
TRBV20-1	TRBJ2-2	.	many	CSAREYDGELFF	TGCAGTGCTAGAGAGTACGACGGGGAGCTGTTTTTT
TRBV7-2	TRBJ2-3	.	many	CASSSFGGTQYF	TGTGCCAGCAGCTCATTCGGAGGTACGCAGTATTTT
TRBV7-2	TRBJ2-5	.	many	CASSLEGHPRETQYF	TGTGCCAGCAGCTTAGAGGGCCACCCCAGGGAGACCCAGTACTTC
TRBV18	TRBJ1-3	TRBD1	many	CASSPGQGHGNTIYF	TGTGCCAGCTCACCGGGACAGGGGCATGGAAACACCATATATTTT
TRBV12-3/TRBV12-4	TRBJ2-1	.	many	CASTPGDEQFF	TGTGCCAGCACCCCAGGCGATGAGCAGTTCTTC
TRBV7-2	TRBJ2-5	TRBD2	many	CASSLIWRGEETQYF	TGTGCCAGCAGCTTAATCTGGCGGGGGGAAGAGACCCAGTACTTC
TRBV7-8	TRBJ1-1	.	many	CASSRSGLNTEAFF	TGTGCCAGCAGCCGATCTGGGTTGAACACTGAAGCTTTCTTT
TRBV6-1	TRBJ1-6	.	many	CASSDGTANNSPLHF	TGTGCCAGCAGTGATGGGACCGCGAATAATTCACCCCTCCACTTT
TRBV7-2	TRBJ2-5	.	many	CASSLPPEGRGRETQYF	TGTGCCAGCAGCCTACCACCGGAAGGCAGGGGACGGGAGACCCAGTACTTC
TRBV7-2	TRBJ1-6	.	many	CASSLQGPSSPLHF	TGTGCCAGCAGCTTACAGGGGCCCAGCTCACCCCTCCACTTT
TRBV7-2	TRBJ2-7	TRBD2	many	CASSPLSGGPYF	TGTGCCAGCAGTCCCCTAAGCGGGGGGCCGTACTTC
TRBV2	TRBJ2-7	.	.	CAIQGRDIYEQYF	TGTGCCATCCAGGGCAGGGACATCTACGAGCAGTACTTC
TRBV11-2	TRBJ2-7	.	many	CASNLGPLYEQYF	TGTGCCAGCAACTTGGGACCTCTCTACGAGCAGTACTTC
TRBV7-2	TRBJ2-1	.	few	CASSLAWGGASIEQFF	TGTGCCAGCAGCTTAGCGTGGGGGGGGGCCTCCATCGAGCAGTTCTTC
TRBV27	TRBJ1-5	.	many	CASRQGYSNQPQHF	TGTGCCAGCAGGCAGGGCTATAGCAATCAGCCCCAGCATTTT
TRBV5-1	TRBJ2-3	.	many	CASNPDKSTDTQYF	TGCGCCAGTAACCCGGACAAAAGCACAGATACGCAGTATTTT
TRBV4-3	TRBJ2-1	TRBD2	few	CASSQGVSGSSYNEQFF	TGCGCCAGCAGCCAAGGGGTTAGCGGGAGCTCCTACAATGAGCAGTTCTTC
TRBV7-2	TRBJ1-6	TRBD1	many	CASSPRQGASSYNSPLHF	TGTGCCAGCAGCCCCAGACAGGGGGCAAGCTCCTATAATTCACCCCTCCACTTT
TRBV6-2/TRBV6-3	TRBJ1-5	TRBD1	many	CASSWDRDSAVYSNQPQHF	TGTGCCAGCAGTTGGGACCGGGACAGCGCCGTCTATAGCAATCAGCCCCAGCATTTT
TRBV6-6	TRBJ2-3	TRBD1	many	CASSYKATGVSGF	TGTGCCAGCAGTTACAAGGCGACAGGGGTCTCCGGTTTT
TRBV28	TRBJ2-3	TRBD2	many	CASSPASGSGNTQYF	TGTGCCAGCAGTCCGGCTAGCGGGAGTGGGAATACGCAGTATTTT
TRBV12-3/TRBV12-4	TRBJ2-1	TRBD2	many	CASTTSAYPMEQFF	TGTGCCAGCACGACTAGCGCCTACCCCATGGAGCAGTTCTTC
TRBV7-2	TRBJ2-5	TRBD2	.	CASSPTSGSWQETQYF	TGTGCCAGCAGCCCTACTAGCGGGAGTTGGCAAGAGACCCAGTACTTC
TRBV19	TRBJ1-6	.	few	CASSIVGNQNSPLHF	TGTGCCAGTAGTATAGTTGGCAACCAAAATTCACCCCTCCACTTT
TRBV7-2	TRBJ2-6	.	many	CASSLTPGTGANVLTF	TGTGCCAGCAGCTTAACTCCTGGGACTGGGGCCAACGTCCTGACTTTC
TRBV10-3	TRBJ2-3	.	many	CAISSPTRTDTQYF	TGTGCCATCAGTTCGCCGACCCGCACAGATACGCAGTATTTT
TRBV28	TRBJ1-1	.	.	CASTLAGLGAEAFF	TGTGCCAGCACCTTAGCAGGCCTCGGAGCTGAAGCTTTCTTT
TRBV20-1	TRBJ2-1	.	.	CSAKAQGVEFF	TGCAGTGCTAAAGCGCAGGGAGTGGAGTTCTTC
TRBV19	TRBJ1-5	.	many	CASSITRGGSNQPQHF	TGTGCCAGTAGTATAACGCGGGGTGGAAGCAATCAGCCCCAGCATTTT
TRBV6-2/TRBV6-3	TRBJ2-1	TRBD2	many	CASSYDGGALNEQFF	TGTGCCAGCAGTTACGACGGGGGGGCCCTGAATGAGCAGTTCTTC
TRBV7-2	TRBJ2-3	TRBD2	many	CASSQGLAGDTDTQYF	TGTGCCAGCAGCCAAGGACTAGCGGGGGATACAGATACGCAGTATTTT